This T cell receptor beta chain was profiled in a study of identical twins. The study's findings and limits: The abundant beta clonotypes from cord blood had fewer insertions, and memory repertoires had none of this.

This clonotype was seen at least ten times. Its antigen remains unknown. Germline CDR1 is SEHNR and CDR2 is FQNEAQ (reference sequence). There are 12 residues in the CDR3. Trimming shortened V by 2 bases and J by 4 bases, and 6 bases separated the two germline ends. TCRdb independently ran MiXCR on the 5' RACE reads; one entry per CDR3 protein. The sample lists a few hundred thousand distinct CDR3 sequences; 6% to 7% were seen once. These data were also reused for a study on T cells expressing NK-cell markers.

The TCR sequence derives from a woman aged 18-29 years in good health. The chain links TRBV7-9 to TRBJ2-7; no definite D call. Sequencing was done on a sample of CD8+ T cells sorted from blood. The CDR3 DNA reads as TGTGCCAGCAGCTTAACGGATTACGAGCAGTACTTC. The encoded protein is CASSLTDYEQYF.